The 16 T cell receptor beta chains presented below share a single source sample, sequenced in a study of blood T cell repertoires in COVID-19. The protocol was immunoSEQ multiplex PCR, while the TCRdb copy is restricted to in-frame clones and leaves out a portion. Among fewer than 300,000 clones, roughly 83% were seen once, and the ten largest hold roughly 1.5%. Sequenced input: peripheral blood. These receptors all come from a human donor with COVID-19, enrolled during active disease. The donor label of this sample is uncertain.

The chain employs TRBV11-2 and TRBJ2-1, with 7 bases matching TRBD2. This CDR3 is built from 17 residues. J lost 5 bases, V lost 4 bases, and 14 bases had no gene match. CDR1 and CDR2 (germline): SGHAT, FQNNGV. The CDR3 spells CASSSLYGGSRDNEQFF. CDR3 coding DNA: TGTGCCAGCAGCTCCTTATATGGCGGGAGTAGGGACAATGAGCAGTTCTTC.

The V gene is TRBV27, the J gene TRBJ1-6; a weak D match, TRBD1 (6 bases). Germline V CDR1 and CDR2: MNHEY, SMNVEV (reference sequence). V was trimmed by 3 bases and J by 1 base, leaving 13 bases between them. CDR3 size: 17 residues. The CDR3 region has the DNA TGTGCCAGCAGTTTGGGCAGGGGTTGGTCCTATAATTCACCCCTCCACTTT. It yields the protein CASSLGRGWSYNSPLHF.

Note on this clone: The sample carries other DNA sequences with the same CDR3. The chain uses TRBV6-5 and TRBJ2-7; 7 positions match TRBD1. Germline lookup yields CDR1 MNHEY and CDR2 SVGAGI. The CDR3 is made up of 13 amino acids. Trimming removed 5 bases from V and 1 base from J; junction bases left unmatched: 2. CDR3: CASSRQGSYEQYF. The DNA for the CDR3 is TGTGCCAGCAGTCGACAGGGTTCCTACGAGCAGTACTTC.

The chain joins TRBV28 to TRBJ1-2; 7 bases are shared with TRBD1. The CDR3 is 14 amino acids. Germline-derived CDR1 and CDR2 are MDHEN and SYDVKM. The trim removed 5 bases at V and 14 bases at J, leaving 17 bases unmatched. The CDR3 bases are TGTGCCAGCAGTACACCTTTATTAGACAGGGTTGTAACCTTC. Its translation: CASSTPLLDRVVTF.

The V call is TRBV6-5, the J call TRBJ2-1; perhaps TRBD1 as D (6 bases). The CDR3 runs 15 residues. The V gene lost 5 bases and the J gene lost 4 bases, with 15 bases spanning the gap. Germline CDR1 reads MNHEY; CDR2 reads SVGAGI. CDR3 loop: CASSRTGSRYNEQFF. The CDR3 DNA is TGTGCCAGCAGTCGTACAGGGTCTAGATACAATGAGCAGTTCTTC.

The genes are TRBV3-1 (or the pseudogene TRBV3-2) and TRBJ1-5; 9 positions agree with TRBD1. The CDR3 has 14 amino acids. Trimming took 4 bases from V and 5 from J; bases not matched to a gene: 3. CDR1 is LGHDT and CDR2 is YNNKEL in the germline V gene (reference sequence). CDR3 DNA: TGTGCCAGCAGCCGCGGGACAGGGCATCAGCCCCAGCATTTT. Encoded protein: CASSRGTGHQPQHF.

The CDR3: CASSEGSGAYNEQFF. The CDR3 bases are TGTGCCAGCAGCGAAGGGAGTGGAGCCTACAATGAGCAGTTCTTC. This chain joins TRBV3-1 (or the pseudogene TRBV3-2) and TRBJ2-1; D perhaps matches TRBD2 (5 bases). V lost 5 bases to trimming and J lost 2 bases, with 13 bases between them. The CDR3 runs to 15 residues. Germline values: CDR1 LGHDT, CDR2 YNNKEL (reference sequence).

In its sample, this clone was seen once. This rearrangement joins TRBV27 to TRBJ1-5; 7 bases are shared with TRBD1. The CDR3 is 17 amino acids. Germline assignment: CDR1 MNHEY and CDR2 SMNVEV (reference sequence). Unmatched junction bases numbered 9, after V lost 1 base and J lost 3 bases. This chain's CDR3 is CASSLFWDSGFNQPQHF. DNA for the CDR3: TGTGCCAGCAGTTTATTTTGGGACAGTGGATTCAATCAGCCCCAGCATTTT.

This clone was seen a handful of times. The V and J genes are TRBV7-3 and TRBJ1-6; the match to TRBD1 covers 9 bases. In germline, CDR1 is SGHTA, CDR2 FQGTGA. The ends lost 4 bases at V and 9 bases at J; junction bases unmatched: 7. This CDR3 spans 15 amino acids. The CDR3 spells CASSSVGTGSSPLHF. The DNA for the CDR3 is TGTGCCAGCAGCTCAGTGGGGACAGGGTCTTCACCCCTCCACTTT. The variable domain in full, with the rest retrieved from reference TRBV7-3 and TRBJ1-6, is GAGVSQTPSNKVTEKGKYVELRCDPISGHTALYWYRQSLGQGPEFLIYFQGTGAADDSGLPNDRFFAVRPEGSVSTLKIQRTERGDSAVYLCASSSVGTGSSPLHFGNGTRLTVT.

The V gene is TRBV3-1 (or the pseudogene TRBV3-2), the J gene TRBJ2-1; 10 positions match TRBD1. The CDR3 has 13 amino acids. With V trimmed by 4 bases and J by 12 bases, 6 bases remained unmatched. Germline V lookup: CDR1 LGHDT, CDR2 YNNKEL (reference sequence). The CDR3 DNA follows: TGTGCCAGCAGCCGGACAGGGGGAGAAGGGCAGTTCTTC. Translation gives CASSRTGGEGQFF.

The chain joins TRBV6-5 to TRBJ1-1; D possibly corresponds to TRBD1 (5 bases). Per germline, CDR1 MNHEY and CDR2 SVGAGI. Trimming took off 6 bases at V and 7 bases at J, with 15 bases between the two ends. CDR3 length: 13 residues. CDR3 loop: CASRFFSDSEAFF. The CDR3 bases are TGTGCCAGCAGGTTTTTTTCTGACAGTGAAGCTTTCTTT.

The CDR3 reads CASSADRANTEAFF. The CDR3 DNA reads as TGTGCCAGCAGTGCCGACAGGGCGAACACTGAAGCTTTCTTT. The chain joins TRBV6-4 to TRBJ1-1, with 7 bases aligning to TRBD1. Losses at the gene ends were 4 bases for V and 1 base for J; bases not matched to a gene: 3. Germline lookup yields CDR1 MRHNA and CDR2 SNTAGT. This CDR3 is built from 14 residues.

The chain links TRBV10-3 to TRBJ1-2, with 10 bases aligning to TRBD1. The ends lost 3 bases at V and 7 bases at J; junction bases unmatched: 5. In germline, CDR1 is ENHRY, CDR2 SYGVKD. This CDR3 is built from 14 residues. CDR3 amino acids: CAISDPGTGVGYTF. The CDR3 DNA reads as TGTGCCATCAGTGACCCCGGGACAGGGGTTGGCTACACCTTC.

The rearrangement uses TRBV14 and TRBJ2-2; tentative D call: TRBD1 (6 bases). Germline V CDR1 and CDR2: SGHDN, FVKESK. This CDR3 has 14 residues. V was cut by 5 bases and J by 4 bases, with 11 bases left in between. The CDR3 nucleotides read TGTGCCAGCAGCGAAACAGGGTTCACCGGGGAGCTGTTTTTT. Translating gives CASSETGFTGELFF.

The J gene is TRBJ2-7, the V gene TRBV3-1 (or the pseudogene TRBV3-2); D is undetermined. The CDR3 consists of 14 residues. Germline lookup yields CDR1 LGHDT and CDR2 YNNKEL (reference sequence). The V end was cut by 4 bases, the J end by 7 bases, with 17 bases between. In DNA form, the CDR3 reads TGTGCCAGCAGCCTATCGGCGGATGCTAGGGAGCAGTACTTC. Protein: CASSLSADAREQYF.

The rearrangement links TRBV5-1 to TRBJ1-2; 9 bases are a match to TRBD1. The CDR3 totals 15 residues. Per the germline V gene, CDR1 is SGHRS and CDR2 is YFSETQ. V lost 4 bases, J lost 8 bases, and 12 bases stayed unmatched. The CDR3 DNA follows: TGCGCCAGCAGCCCAGTTTTAGGGACAGGGCCAGGCTACACCTTC. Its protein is CASSPVLGTGPGYTF.